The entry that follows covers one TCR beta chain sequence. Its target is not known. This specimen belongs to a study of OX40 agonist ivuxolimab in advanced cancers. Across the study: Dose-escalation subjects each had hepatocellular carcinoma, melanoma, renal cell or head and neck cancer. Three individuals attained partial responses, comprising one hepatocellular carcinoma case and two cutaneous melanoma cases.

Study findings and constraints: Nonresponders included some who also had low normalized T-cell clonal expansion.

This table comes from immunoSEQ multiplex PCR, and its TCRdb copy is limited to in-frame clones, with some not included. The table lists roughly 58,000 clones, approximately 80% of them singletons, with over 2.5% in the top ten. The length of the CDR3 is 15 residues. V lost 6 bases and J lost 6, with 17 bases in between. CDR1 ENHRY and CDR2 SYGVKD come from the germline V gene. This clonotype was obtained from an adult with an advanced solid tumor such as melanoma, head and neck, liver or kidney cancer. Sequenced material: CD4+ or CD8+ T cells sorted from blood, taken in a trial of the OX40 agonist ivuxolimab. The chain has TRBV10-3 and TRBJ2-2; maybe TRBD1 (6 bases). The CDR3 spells CAIRSSSGDPGELFF. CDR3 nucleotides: TGTGCCATCAGGAGCAGTTCAGGGGACCCCGGGGAGCTGTTTTTT.